The subject of this entry is one T cell receptor (beta chain). What it recognizes is unknown. TCRdb's copy holds only in-frame clones and misses some; the assay was immunoSEQ multiplex PCR. Of fewer than 30,000 clones listed, around three quarters are singletons. After removal of 8 bases from V and 6 bases from J, the junction contained 14 bases not matched to a gene. CDR1 and CDR2 (germline): MGHRA, YSYEKL. This CDR3 contains 16 residues. This record belongs to a study of PD-1 blockade in classical Hodgkin lymphoma. This sample's time point: cycle 4 day 1 (C4D1), after 5 to 7 weeks of nivolumab. Brentuximab vedotin exposure varied among the patients, all of whom had relapsed after autologous stem cell transplantation. Best outcomes ranged across complete response, partial response and progressive disease. Study findings and constraints: At C4D1, TCR diversity had climbed significantly for CD4+ cells, though not for CD8+ cells. Prior to therapy, complete responders displayed diversity much like that of newly diagnosed patients.

The genes are TRBV4-1 and TRBJ2-1; TRBD2 agrees at 9 bases. This TCR came from a human donor with classical Hodgkin lymphoma. This specimen was peripheral blood mononuclear cells (PBMCs), taken before the fourth cycle of nivolumab. This chain's CDR3 is CASAASGGTLTNEQFF. The CDR3 DNA reads TGCGCCAGCGCGGCGAGCGGGGGGACCCTTACCAATGAGCAGTTCTTC.